A selection of T cell receptor beta chains follows, all from one sample in a study of T cell repertoires in cytomegalovirus infection. TCRdb redid the calling of the reads with MiXCR, one entry per CDR3 protein. The data show under 150,000 distinct CDR3 sequences, with about 30% seen just once and 40% to 45% held by the top ten. These TCRs are of unknown antigen specificity. This material consisted of CD8+ T cells from cultured PBMCs, taken from culture after CMV antigen stimulation. These receptor sequences come from a human donor in good health (CMV status not recorded). Some clones in this sample may be carry-over from other donors' samples. Each CDR3 is given with its conserved first and last residue. A D gene is named only where the DNA matches it firmly. Clone size is not always given. Where it is, it says once, few, many or a class for expanded clones.

j_gene: TRBJ2-2; d_gene: NA; abundance: NA; v_gene: TRBV11-3; CDR3aa: CASSSAQGLNTGELFF; CDR3nt: TGTGCCAGCAGCTCAGCCCAGGGGTTGAACACCGGGGAGCTGTTTTTT
j_gene: TRBJ1-1; d_gene: NA; abundance: many; v_gene: TRBV7-2; CDR3aa: CASSRRAGDTEAFF; CDR3nt: TGTGCCAGCAGCAGAAGGGCAGGGGACACTGAAGCTTTCTTT
j_gene: TRBJ1-1; d_gene: NA; abundance: NA; v_gene: TRBV27; CDR3aa: CASSNQGRTEAFF; CDR3nt: TGTGCCAGCAGTAACCAGGGAAGGACTGAAGCTTTCTTT
j_gene: TRBJ2-3; d_gene: NA; abundance: NA; v_gene: TRBV2; CDR3aa: CASSESRGFNTDTQYF; CDR3nt: TGTGCCAGCAGTGAATCCCGGGGATTTAACACAGATACGCAGTATTTT
j_gene: TRBJ2-7; d_gene: TRBD1; abundance: NA; v_gene: TRBV20-1; CDR3aa: CSAMQSTGVEQYF; CDR3nt: TGCAGTGCCATGCAGAGTACAGGGGTCGAGCAGTACTTC
j_gene: TRBJ2-2; d_gene: NA; abundance: NA; v_gene: TRBV3-1; CDR3aa: CASSHRTGELFF; CDR3nt: TGTGCCAGCAGCCATAGGACCGGGGAGCTGTTTTTT
j_gene: TRBJ2-7; d_gene: NA; abundance: many; v_gene: TRBV7-8; CDR3aa: CASSGYPNYEQYF; CDR3nt: TGTGCCAGCAGCGGGTATCCCAACTACGAGCAGTACTTC
j_gene: TRBJ2-1; d_gene: NA; abundance: NA; v_gene: TRBV6-2/TRBV6-3; CDR3aa: CASTLGVRQVLFF; CDR3nt: TGTGCCAGCACCTTGGGGGTTCGGCAAGTGCTGTTCTTC
j_gene: TRBJ2-3; d_gene: TRBD2; abundance: few; v_gene: TRBV20-1; CDR3aa: CSARDGLAETLLTDTQYF; CDR3nt: TGCAGTGCTAGAGATGGGCTAGCGGAAACCCTCCTCACAGATACGCAGTATTTT
j_gene: TRBJ2-3; d_gene: NA; abundance: NA; v_gene: TRBV7-9; CDR3aa: CASSFSAGSVSDTQYF; CDR3nt: TGTGCCAGCAGCTTTTCCGCGGGGTCGGTATCAGATACGCAGTATTTT
j_gene: TRBJ2-3; d_gene: NA; abundance: NA; v_gene: TRBV10-3; CDR3aa: CATASPDISTDTQYF; CDR3nt: TGTGCCACCGCCTCCCCGGACATTAGCACAGATACGCAGTATTTT
j_gene: TRBJ2-7; d_gene: TRBD2; abundance: NA; v_gene: TRBV20-1; CDR3aa: CSATGTSGGLLSQQYF; CDR3nt: TGCAGTGCTACCGGGACTAGCGGGGGGCTCCTTTCCCAGCAGTACTTC
j_gene: TRBJ2-5; d_gene: TRBD1; abundance: few; v_gene: TRBV5-1; CDR3aa: CASSSTGAGETQYF; CDR3nt: TGCGCCAGCAGCTCAACAGGGGCGGGAGAGACCCAGTACTTC
j_gene: TRBJ2-2; d_gene: TRBD1; abundance: NA; v_gene: TRBV5-6; CDR3aa: CASSLSGQGQGGTGELFF; CDR3nt: TGTGCCAGCAGCTTGTCTGGACAGGGCCAAGGAGGCACCGGGGAGCTGTTTTTT
j_gene: TRBJ1-2; d_gene: TRBD1; abundance: NA; v_gene: TRBV9; CDR3aa: CASSHGRSYGLTGPVSGYTF; CDR3nt: TGTGCCAGCAGCCATGGGAGGTCGTACGGCCTGACAGGGCCCGTGTCGGGCTACACCTTC
j_gene: TRBJ2-2; d_gene: TRBD1; abundance: NA; v_gene: TRBV7-6; CDR3aa: CASSLDVQGVLLTGELFF; CDR3nt: TGTGCCAGCAGCTTAGATGTACAGGGGGTCCTTCTCACCGGGGAGCTGTTTTTT
j_gene: TRBJ1-5; d_gene: TRBD1; abundance: many; v_gene: TRBV11-1; CDR3aa: CASSPGQDQPQHF; CDR3nt: TGTGCCAGCAGCCCGGGACAGGATCAGCCCCAGCATTTT
j_gene: TRBJ2-1; d_gene: TRBD1; abundance: NA; v_gene: TRBV5-6; CDR3aa: CASSPEAGGPPEQFF; CDR3nt: TGTGCCAGCAGCCCTGAGGCAGGGGGTCCCCCCGAGCAGTTCTTC
j_gene: TRBJ2-3; d_gene: TRBD1; abundance: few; v_gene: TRBV7-2; CDR3aa: CASSLEQGPPSTDTQYF; CDR3nt: TGTGCCAGCAGCTTAGAACAGGGGCCACCTAGCACAGATACGCAGTATTTT
j_gene: TRBJ1-5; d_gene: NA; abundance: NA; v_gene: TRBV4-3; CDR3aa: CASSQGVGALNQPQHF; CDR3nt: TGCGCCAGCAGCCAAGGTGTAGGGGCCCTAAATCAGCCCCAGCATTTT
j_gene: TRBJ2-2; d_gene: TRBD1; abundance: many; v_gene: TRBV5-5; CDR3aa: CASSLYTGVRAGELFF; CDR3nt: TGTGCCAGCAGCTTATATACAGGGGTGCGGGCCGGGGAGCTGTTTTTT
j_gene: TRBJ1-3; d_gene: NA; abundance: NA; v_gene: TRBV6-5; CDR3aa: CASSYSGHGGNTIYF; CDR3nt: TGTGCCAGCAGTTACTCGGGACACGGGGGAAACACCATATATTTT
j_gene: TRBJ1-6; d_gene: NA; abundance: few; v_gene: TRBV4-1; CDR3aa: CASSQDGGRRVHF; CDR3nt: TGCGCCAGCAGCCAAGATGGTGGCAGGCGCGTCCACTTT
j_gene: TRBJ2-2; d_gene: TRBD2; abundance: NA; v_gene: TRBV6-5; CDR3aa: CASSLAGAGTGELFF; CDR3nt: TGTGCCAGCAGTCTAGCGGGGGCGGGCACCGGGGAGCTGTTTTTT
j_gene: TRBJ1-5; d_gene: TRBD1; abundance: NA; v_gene: TRBV19; CDR3aa: CASSNGDRGNILGNQPQHF; CDR3nt: TGTGCCAGTAGTAACGGCGACAGGGGGAATATATTAGGCAATCAGCCCCAGCATTTT
j_gene: TRBJ2-7; d_gene: NA; abundance: NA; v_gene: TRBV2; CDR3aa: CASELGTSTYEQYF; CDR3nt: TGTGCCAGCGAACTGGGGACATCCACCTACGAGCAGTACTTC
j_gene: TRBJ2-3; d_gene: TRBD2; abundance: few; v_gene: TRBV12-3/TRBV12-4; CDR3aa: CASSLVAGGPDTQYF; CDR3nt: TGTGCCAGCAGTTTAGTCGCGGGGGGACCAGATACGCAGTATTTT
j_gene: TRBJ1-4; d_gene: NA; abundance: NA; v_gene: TRBV28; CDR3aa: CASSPGEDVGKLFF; CDR3nt: TGTGCCAGCAGTCCGGGGGAGGACGTAGGGAAACTGTTTTTT
j_gene: TRBJ2-7; d_gene: TRBD1; abundance: NA; v_gene: TRBV7-6; CDR3aa: CASSLGWTGTGKAEQYF; CDR3nt: TGTGCCAGCAGCTTAGGTTGGACCGGGACAGGGAAAGCCGAGCAGTACTTC
j_gene: TRBJ2-1; d_gene: NA; abundance: few; v_gene: TRBV6-1; CDR3aa: CASSLGAGAYNEQFF; CDR3nt: TGTGCCAGCAGCCTAGGGGCAGGGGCCTACAATGAGCAGTTCTTC
j_gene: TRBJ2-3; d_gene: TRBD1; abundance: few; v_gene: TRBV6-5; CDR3aa: CASSLTGWSRTDTQYF; CDR3nt: TGTGCCAGCAGTTTGACAGGGTGGTCCCGCACAGATACGCAGTATTTT
j_gene: TRBJ2-7; d_gene: NA; abundance: many; v_gene: TRBV15; CDR3aa: CATSRGTTYEQYF; CDR3nt: TGTGCCACCAGCAGAGGGACCACCTACGAGCAGTACTTC
j_gene: TRBJ2-1; d_gene: TRBD1; abundance: NA; v_gene: TRBV3-1; CDR3aa: CASSQEGDREVNEQFF; CDR3nt: TGTGCCAGCAGCCAAGAAGGAGACAGGGAAGTTAATGAGCAGTTCTTC
j_gene: TRBJ2-7; d_gene: NA; abundance: NA; v_gene: TRBV7-9; CDR3aa: CASSFLGYEQYF; CDR3nt: TGTGCCAGCAGCTTTCTTGGATACGAGCAGTACTTC
j_gene: TRBJ1-6; d_gene: TRBD1; abundance: NA; v_gene: TRBV7-9; CDR3aa: CASSYARGLPQPLHF; CDR3nt: TGTGCCAGCAGCTATGCCAGGGGGCTCCCTCAACCCCTCCACTTT
j_gene: TRBJ2-7; d_gene: NA; abundance: few; v_gene: TRBV4-1; CDR3aa: CASSQGRSPYEQYF; CDR3nt: TGCGCCAGCAGCCAGGGTAGGAGTCCCTACGAGCAGTACTTC
j_gene: TRBJ1-2; d_gene: NA; abundance: NA; v_gene: TRBV7-9; CDR3aa: CASSLSPITNYGYTF; CDR3nt: TGTGCCAGCAGCTTATCTCCGATAACTAACTATGGCTACACCTTC
j_gene: TRBJ2-7; d_gene: NA; abundance: NA; v_gene: TRBV20-1; CDR3aa: CSARGTTRDTYEQYF; CDR3nt: TGCAGTGCTAGAGGAACTACTCGGGACACCTACGAGCAGTACTTC
j_gene: TRBJ2-7; d_gene: TRBD1; abundance: NA; v_gene: TRBV11-2; CDR3aa: CASSPARGGEGYEQYF; CDR3nt: TGTGCCAGCAGCCCAGCTCGAGGGGGCGAGGGTTACGAGCAGTACTTC
j_gene: TRBJ1-5; d_gene: NA; abundance: few; v_gene: TRBV7-9; CDR3aa: CASSLVGAGNQPQHF; CDR3nt: TGTGCCAGCAGCTTAGTAGGGGCAGGGAATCAGCCCCAGCATTTT
j_gene: TRBJ2-7; d_gene: NA; abundance: NA; v_gene: TRBV12-3/TRBV12-4; CDR3aa: CASSFVVGTYEQYF; CDR3nt: TGTGCCAGCAGTTTTGTGGTGGGGACCTACGAGCAGTACTTC
j_gene: TRBJ1-5; d_gene: NA; abundance: NA; v_gene: TRBV6-2/TRBV6-3; CDR3aa: CASSYPNNQPQHF; CDR3nt: TGTGCCAGCAGTTACCCCAACAATCAGCCCCAGCATTTT
j_gene: TRBJ2-1; d_gene: NA; abundance: many; v_gene: TRBV27; CDR3aa: CASSPKRAYNEQFF; CDR3nt: TGTGCCAGCAGTCCCAAGCGGGCGTACAATGAGCAGTTCTTC
j_gene: TRBJ2-2; d_gene: NA; abundance: few; v_gene: TRBV11-3; CDR3aa: CASTSRGGELFF; CDR3nt: TGTGCCAGCACCTCCCGAGGGGGGGAGCTGTTTTTT
j_gene: TRBJ1-4; d_gene: NA; abundance: few; v_gene: TRBV12-3/TRBV12-4; CDR3aa: CASATWGNEKLFF; CDR3nt: TGTGCCAGCGCCACGTGGGGCAATGAAAAACTGTTTTTT
j_gene: TRBJ2-3; d_gene: NA; abundance: NA; v_gene: TRBV5-1; CDR3aa: CASSLAEGGETDTQYF; CDR3nt: TGCGCCAGCAGCTTGGCCGAGGGGGGAGAGACAGATACGCAGTATTTT
j_gene: TRBJ2-7; d_gene: TRBD2; abundance: many; v_gene: TRBV2; CDR3aa: CASNGGGNEQYF; CDR3nt: TGTGCCTCAAACGGGGGGGGAAACGAGCAGTACTTC
j_gene: TRBJ1-5; d_gene: NA; abundance: few; v_gene: TRBV7-6; CDR3aa: CASSLDRRQGFGPQHF; CDR3nt: TGTGCTAGCAGCTTAGATCGTCGTCAGGGTTTTGGGCCCCAGCATTTT
j_gene: TRBJ2-7; d_gene: NA; abundance: NA; v_gene: TRBV7-6; CDR3aa: CASSEGHPSYEQYF; CDR3nt: TGTGCCAGCAGCGAGGGACACCCGTCCTACGAGCAGTACTTC
j_gene: TRBJ1-2; d_gene: TRBD1; abundance: NA; v_gene: TRBV6-5; CDR3aa: CASGVQGASGYTF; CDR3nt: TGTGCCAGCGGAGTACAGGGGGCCAGTGGCTACACCTTC
j_gene: TRBJ2-7; d_gene: NA; abundance: few; v_gene: TRBV6-6; CDR3aa: CASSYSGRAVYEQYF; CDR3nt: TGTGCCAGCAGTTACTCCGGCAGGGCGGTCTACGAGCAGTACTTC
j_gene: TRBJ2-7; d_gene: NA; abundance: few; v_gene: TRBV19; CDR3aa: CASAPGRVPYEQYF; CDR3nt: TGTGCCAGTGCGCCGGGCAGGGTTCCCTACGAGCAGTACTTC
j_gene: TRBJ2-7; d_gene: TRBD2; abundance: NA; v_gene: TRBV12-3/TRBV12-4; CDR3aa: CASSPRSGGVSEQYF; CDR3nt: TGTGCCAGCAGTCCTAGGAGCGGGGGGGTCTCCGAGCAGTACTTC
j_gene: TRBJ2-7; d_gene: TRBD1; abundance: NA; v_gene: TRBV14; CDR3aa: CASSQWDSGTYEQYF; CDR3nt: TGTGCCAGCAGCCAATGGGACAGTGGGACCTACGAGCAGTACTTC